This TCR beta chain was obtained from a study of CD8 T cells in Susac syndrome. An amount of RNA that ranged from roughly 0.5 to 1 ug was reverse transcribed with random hexamers. TCRdb reprocessed the immunoSEQ multiplex PCR reads via MiXCR and lists one record per CDR3 protein. Of about 200,000 distinct CDR3 sequences detected, more than 85% appear once; the ten largest clones hold approximately 0.086%. Source material: CD4+ T cells from PBMCs. The TCR sequence derives from a human donor with Susac syndrome.

This chain's CDR3 is CASGESGGGEKLFF. The DNA of the CDR3 is TGCGCCAGCGGTGAATCAGGGGGCGGTGAAAAACTGTTTTTT. The rearrangement uses TRBV5-1 and TRBJ1-4, with TRBD1 matching over 8 bases. This CDR3 contains 14 residues. V lost 7 bases and J lost 7; bases outside the gene matches: 9. Germline V gene lookup returns CDR1 SGHRS and CDR2 YFSETQ.